This TCR beta chain was recorded in a study of beta chain features in type 1 diabetes (dated by TCRdb to 2017 to 2018). With regard to the full study: Mean age, gender distribution, total cell number and subset yield did not differ between patients and healthy donors. A total of under 120,000,000 sorted cells were examined across all samples, and RNA yield correlated strongly with the number of cells per subset. In the study, recently diagnosed type 1 diabetes patients and matched healthy donors were compared on the TCRB repertoires of their sorted circulating CD4+ T cell subsets. Naive and central memory subsets were obtained from all 30 or so donors, but regulatory and stem cell-like memory subsets were isolated from only 8 patients and roughly 8 healthy donors.

This clone was recorded a few times. Its antigen is currently not known. Base qualities were left out, and no much larger clone turns up one base away. The High Capacity cDNA Reverse Transcription Kit was used to reverse transcribe all of the isolated RNA, meaning that expressed TCRB transcripts were what got sequenced. Deep immunoSEQ sequencing was applied to naive, central memory and regulatory T cell samples, giving an average of about 3.6 million total reads per sample. Sorted cells were lysed in RLT buffer and RNA was extracted with DNase-treated RNeasy Micro or Mini kits, depending on cell number. Each cell subset was processed on its own to prevent cross-contamination, while patient and healthy donor samples were processed together. TCRB sequences were amplified from cDNA with the immunoSEQ multiplex PCR, producing 87-bp fragments spanning the CDR3 region. Amplicons were sequenced on the Illumina HiSeq platform. The study's processing was this. PCR bias was corrected computationally using synthetic template baselines, and reads within Hamming distance 2 were collapsed, with unmergeable singletons discarded. Reads were aligned to IMGT to assign V, D and J genes, CDR3 length, and insertions or deletions at six rearrangement sites. Within each subset, clonotype counts were normalized to the number of sorted cells before true diversity and Gini coefficients were calculated with the tcR R package. The overlap coefficient, calculated on TCRB nucleotide sequences, was used to measure repertoire sharing. Out-of-frame TCRB sequences from naive cells were analyzed to stand in for the pre-selection repertoire. In TCRdb, the immuneACCESS table is reduced to in-frame sequences with V and J assigned. These tables do not hold every clone; where another copy was compared, an unresolved V gene accounts for under half, and the others remain unexplained. V, J and clone size are taken as reported in that table, and D and trimming were inferred from the DNA itself. The sample table records approximately 730,000 clones; roughly 13% of these occur just once. Less than 0.025% of the sample is in the top ten clones.

General study outcomes and caveats: Shorter templates might have been favored by PCR, but patient and control samples were amplified and corrected together, so both groups would have been affected equally by any skew. Sequencing cDNA rather than genomic DNA could over-represent highly expressing activated cells, although activation and CD3 levels did not differ between groups. Naive, central memory and regulatory TCRB repertoires appeared to be more similar among patients than among healthy donors. A moderate but significant shortening of TCRB CDR3 length was observed in type 1 diabetes patients in all four CD4+ subsets. At VDJ recombination sites, type 1 diabetes patients had fewer insertions and more deleted nucleotides, which implies abnormalities in thymic rearrangement. Because small numbers of individuals were included in the HLA sub-analyses, any influence of HLA type on TCRB rearrangement was left unresolved.

CDR1 and CDR2, per the germline V gene (reference sequence), are GTSNPN and SVGIG. The CDR3 numbers 13 residues from cysteine through phenylalanine. Only CDR3 DNA is held: 39 bases, read in frame from base 1. A single peripheral blood draw of about 120 mL on average was collected from each donor into heparinised tubes. A BD FACSAria II was used to sort naive, central memory, regulatory and stem cell-like memory CD4+ T cells with a panel that included CD45RO, CCR7, CD25, CD127, CD95 and CD27. Every sorted population had a purity above 98%. PBMCs were isolated immediately by Lymphoprep density gradient centrifugation and stained directly without culture. Samples were stained and sorted in pairs, with one healthy donor and one patient per experiment, so that batch effects were minimized.

This sequence uses TRBV30 and TRBJ1-2; D gene: possibly TRBD1, on 5 matching bases. The sample was naive CD4+ T cells from blood. The sample's cell subset or site label is to be understood as: true naive CD4+ T cells. This clonotype originated in a man aged 18 to 30 with type 1 diabetes. The bases are TGTGCTCACACCTTGTCGCAGGGCGGGGGCTACACCTTC. Its translation is CAHTLSQGGGYTF.